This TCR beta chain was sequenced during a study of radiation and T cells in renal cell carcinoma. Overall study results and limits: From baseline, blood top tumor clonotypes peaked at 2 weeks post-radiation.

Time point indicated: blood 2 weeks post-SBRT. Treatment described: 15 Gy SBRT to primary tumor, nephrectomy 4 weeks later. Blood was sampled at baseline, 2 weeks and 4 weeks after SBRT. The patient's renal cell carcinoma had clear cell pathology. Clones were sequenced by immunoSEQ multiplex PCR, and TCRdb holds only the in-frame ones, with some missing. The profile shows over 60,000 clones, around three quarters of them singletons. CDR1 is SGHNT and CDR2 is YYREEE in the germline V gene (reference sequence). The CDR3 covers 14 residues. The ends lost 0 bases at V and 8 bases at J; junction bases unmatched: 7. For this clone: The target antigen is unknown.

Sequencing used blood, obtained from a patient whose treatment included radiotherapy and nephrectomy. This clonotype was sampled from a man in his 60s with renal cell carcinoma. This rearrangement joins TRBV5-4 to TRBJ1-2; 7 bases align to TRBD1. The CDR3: CASSLETGSYGYTF. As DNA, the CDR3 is TGTGCCAGCAGCTTGGAGACAGGGTCGTACGGCTACACCTTC.